These T cell receptor beta chains were read from a single sample in a study of CD8 T cells in Susac syndrome. Each CDR3 protein is one row after TCRdb ran MiXCR on the immunoSEQ multiplex PCR reads. The data show 120,000 to 150,000 distinct CDR3 sequences, more than 90% seen once. Sample: CD4+ T cells from PBMCs. The receptors here all came from a human donor with Susac syndrome. Each CDR3 is given with its conserved first and last residue. D genes are given only for firm matches. Clone size is given for some rows only: seen once, a few or many times, or a class if the clone is expanded.

v_call	j_call	clone_size	d_call	cdr3_nt	cdr3_aa
TRBV5-6	TRBJ2-3	few	-	TGTGCCAGCAGCTTATCCACAGATACGCAGTATTTT	CASSLSTDTQYF
TRBV3-1	TRBJ2-3	-	-	TGTGCCAGCAGCAACATGGAGATCCCTGGGCTAGATACGCAGTATTTT	CASSNMEIPGLDTQYF
TRBV10-3	TRBJ1-6	-	TRBD1	TGTGCCATCAGCCGCGGGACAGTGGAACATTCACCCCTCCACTTT	CAISRGTVEHSPLHF
TRBV9	TRBJ2-1	once	-	TGTGCCAGCAGCGCTCTAGCTCTAGGGCACAATGAGCAGTTCTTC	CASSALALGHNEQFF
TRBV29-1	TRBJ2-1	-	-	TGCAGCGTTGAAGCGGGAGCCCTTGGCAATGAGCAGTTCTTC	CSVEAGALGNEQFF
TRBV5-1	TRBJ2-1	-	-	TGCGCCAGCAGCTTAACGAGAAACTCCTACAATGAGCAGTTCTTC	CASSLTRNSYNEQFF
TRBV29-1	TRBJ1-5	-	-	TGCAGCGTTGTCGGGGTCCAAGGGCAGCCCCAGCATTTT	CSVVGVQGQPQHF
TRBV18	TRBJ1-1	-	TRBD1	TGTGCCAGCTCACCACCACCCGACAGGGGGACTGAAGCTTTCTTT	CASSPPPDRGTEAFF
TRBV7-2	TRBJ2-3	-	-	TGTGCCAGCAGCTCTCCGGGACAAGATACGCAGTATTTT	CASSSPGQDTQYF
TRBV5-1	TRBJ2-5	-	-	TGCGCCAGCAGTCTCGCAGGAGGGGGCGATCACCAAGAGACCCAGTACTTC	CASSLAGGGDHQETQYF
TRBV6-1	TRBJ1-2	-	-	TGTGCCAGCAGTGAAGTTCGGGGAATGACGGTTTTCTATGGCTACACCTTC	CASSEVRGMTVFYGYTF
TRBV2	TRBJ2-6	-	TRBD1	TGTGCCAGCAGGGCCAGGACAGGGGGAAACTCTGGGGCCAACGTCCTGACTTTC	CASRARTGGNSGANVLTF
TRBV2	TRBJ2-3	-	-	TGTGCCAGCACCCGGGCATGGTCAGATACGCAGTATTTT	CASTRAWSDTQYF
TRBV5-1	TRBJ2-2	-	TRBD1	TGCGCCAGCAGCTCCTCCTATGGACAGGGTGCCGGGGAGCTGTTTTTT	CASSSSYGQGAGELFF
TRBV2	TRBJ2-2	once	-	TGTGCCAGCATCCGGCAGGACACCGGGGAGCTGTTTTTT	CASIRQDTGELFF
TRBV12-3/TRBV12-4	TRBJ1-6	-	TRBD1	TGTGCCAGCAGACCTACGACAGGGACTTCCTCACCCCTCCACTTT	CASRPTTGTSSPLHF
TRBV20-1	TRBJ1-5	few	TRBD1	TGCAGTGCTAGGGGACAGCCCAATCAGCCCCAGCATTTT	CSARGQPNQPQHF
TRBV3-1	TRBJ2-6	once	TRBD1	TGTGCCAGTGGACAGGGTGCCGGGGCCAACGTCCTGACTTTC	CASGQGAGANVLTF
TRBV20-1	TRBJ2-7	-	-	TGCAGTGCTAAACCATTAGCCTACGAGCAGTACTTC	CSAKPLAYEQYF
TRBV20-1	TRBJ1-5	-	-	TGCAGTGCTAGAGAAGGGGGGCATCAGCCCCAGCATTTT	CSAREGGHQPQHF
TRBV28	TRBJ2-7	-	-	TGTGCCAGCAGTTTATATGGGGGTGACGAGCAGTACTTC	CASSLYGGDEQYF
TRBV21-1	TRBJ2-7	-	-	TGTGCCAGCAGCAAAAGCGGGAGGTACGAGCAGTACTTC	CASSKSGRYEQYF
TRBV20-1	TRBJ2-3	-	-	TGCAGTGCTAGCCATGGGGGTAACACAGATACGCAGTATTTT	CSASHGGNTDTQYF
TRBV6-5	TRBJ2-1	once	TRBD1	TGTGCCAGCAGGGACAGGGACCCCAATGAGCAGTTCTTC	CASRDRDPNEQFF
TRBV20-1	TRBJ2-5	-	TRBD2	TGCAGTGCTAGTCTAGCGGTAAAAGAGACCCAGTACTTC	CSASLAVKETQYF
TRBV20-1	TRBJ2-1	-	TRBD2	TGCAGTGCCACACTAGCGGGGCCTTTTGATGAGCAGTTCTTC	CSATLAGPFDEQFF
TRBV5-5	TRBJ1-2	-	-	TGTGCCAGCAGCTCTCAGTCCCGATATTCCAGTGGCTACACCTTC	CASSSQSRYSSGYTF
TRBV9	TRBJ2-3	-	-	TGTGCCAGCAGCGTAGGCGACAACCGATTCACAGATACGCAGTATTTT	CASSVGDNRFTDTQYF
TRBV28	TRBJ1-1	once	-	TGTGCCAGCAGTTTTGTACAGGTTAGGACTGAAGCTTTCTTT	CASSFVQVRTEAFF
TRBV9	TRBJ2-1	-	-	TGTGCCAGCAGCGTAGAATCCCTGGGTGAGCAGTTCTTC	CASSVESLGEQFF
TRBV9	TRBJ2-3	-	TRBD1	TGTGCCAGCAGCAAGACAGGGGATACGCAGTATTTT	CASSKTGDTQYF
TRBV4-1	TRBJ2-3	-	TRBD1	TGCGCCAGCAGCCGCGAGGAGTCAGGGGGCGGCGCAGATACGCAGTATTTT	CASSREESGGGADTQYF
TRBV7-2	TRBJ2-5	-	-	TGTGCCAGCAGCTTATCAGACCAAGAGACCCAGTACTTC	CASSLSDQETQYF
TRBV7-9	TRBJ2-5	-	-	TGTGCCAGCAGCTTAGCTTCAGGTGTTGAGACCCAGTACTTC	CASSLASGVETQYF
TRBV5-6	TRBJ1-5	-	-	TGTGCCAGCAGCTTTCCCGATCAGCCCCAGCATTTT	CASSFPDQPQHF
TRBV12-3/TRBV12-4	TRBJ2-1	-	-	TGTGCCAGCAGTTTAGCCGGGTATTACAATGAGCAGTTCTTC	CASSLAGYYNEQFF
TRBV7-2	TRBJ1-5	-	TRBD1	TGTGCCAGCAGCTTAGGGGACAGACCCAATCAGCCCCAGCATTTT	CASSLGDRPNQPQHF
TRBV5-6	TRBJ2-5	-	TRBD2	TGTGCCAGCAGCCCGCTGGGGGGGAGGTACCAAGAGACCCAGTACTTC	CASSPLGGRYQETQYF
TRBV6-5	TRBJ2-7	-	-	TGTGCCAGCAAGGACGGGCCATTATCCTACGAGCAGTACTTC	CASKDGPLSYEQYF
TRBV6-1	TRBJ1-2	-	TRBD1	TGTGCCAGCAGTAAATCCGGGACAGTGTTTAACTATGGCTACACCTTC	CASSKSGTVFNYGYTF
TRBV29-1	TRBJ2-1	once	TRBD2	TGCAGCGTTGTACGCGGGAGTACCTACAATGAGCAGTTCTTC	CSVVRGSTYNEQFF
TRBV5-1	TRBJ2-5	once	-	TGCGCCAGCGGCGACGGGGAGACCCAGTACTTC	CASGDGETQYF
TRBV18	TRBJ1-4	-	-	TGTGCCAGCTCACCGACAGGCCTTGAAAAACTGTTTTTT	CASSPTGLEKLFF
TRBV18	TRBJ2-3	few	-	TGTGCCAGCTCACCAGGAGGCCCAGATACGCAGTATTTT	CASSPGGPDTQYF
TRBV6-5	TRBJ1-1	-	TRBD1	TGTGCCAGCAGTTACGGCAGGGGGTCTACTGAAGCTTTCTTT	CASSYGRGSTEAFF
TRBV28	TRBJ2-1	-	TRBD2	TGTGCCAGCAGTGCCTATATAGCGGGAGGGCCAGGAGAGCAGTTCTTC	CASSAYIAGGPGEQFF
TRBV5-1	TRBJ2-7	-	-	TGCGCCAGCAGCCCCGAGGCCCTCTCCTACGAGCAGTACTTC	CASSPEALSYEQYF
TRBV11-2	TRBJ2-1	once	-	TGTGCCAGCAGTAAAGGAGCTGGGAATGAGCAGTTCTTC	CASSKGAGNEQFF
TRBV3-1	TRBJ2-1	-	-	TGTGCCAGCAGCCTTCAGGGTTCCGGTAATGAGCAGTTCTTC	CASSLQGSGNEQFF
TRBV2	TRBJ2-7	once	TRBD2	TGTGCCAGCAGTGAAAGGGGACTAGCGGGAGGGCGGGGAGTGGGCGAGCAGTACTTC	CASSERGLAGGRGVGEQYF
TRBV4-1	TRBJ2-3	-	TRBD2	TGCGCCAGCAGCCAAGTGGGGACTAGCGCGAACACAGATACGCAGTATTTT	CASSQVGTSANTDTQYF